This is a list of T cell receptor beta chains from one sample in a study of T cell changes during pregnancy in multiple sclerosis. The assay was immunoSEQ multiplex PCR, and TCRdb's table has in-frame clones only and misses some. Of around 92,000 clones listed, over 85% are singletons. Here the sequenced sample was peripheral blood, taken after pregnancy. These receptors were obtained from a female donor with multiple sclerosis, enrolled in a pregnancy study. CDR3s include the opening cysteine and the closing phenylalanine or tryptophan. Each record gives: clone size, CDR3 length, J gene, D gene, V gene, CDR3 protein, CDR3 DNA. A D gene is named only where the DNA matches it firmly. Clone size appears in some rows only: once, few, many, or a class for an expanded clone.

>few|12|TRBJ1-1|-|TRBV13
CASSFEGTEAFF
TGTGCCAGCAGCTTCGAGGGCACTGAAGCTTTCTTT
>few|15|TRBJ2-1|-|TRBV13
CASGLSLSSYNEQFF
TGTGCCAGCGGTCTTTCCCTTAGCTCCTACAATGAGCAGTTCTTC
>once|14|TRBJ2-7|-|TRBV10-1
CASSVSDRTYEQYF
TGCGCCAGCAGTGTGTCGGACAGAACCTACGAGCAGTACTTC
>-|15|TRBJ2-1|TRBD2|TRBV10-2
CASSPLAGPYNEQFF
TGCGCCAGCAGTCCCCTAGCGGGCCCCTACAATGAGCAGTTCTTC
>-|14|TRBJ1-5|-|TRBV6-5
CASSLGGSNQPQHF
TGTGCCAGCAGTTTGGGGGGGAGCAATCAGCCCCAGCATTTT
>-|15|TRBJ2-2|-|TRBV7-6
CASLTRLANTGELFF
TGTGCCAGCCTAACTAGACTAGCGAACACCGGGGAGCTGTTTTTT
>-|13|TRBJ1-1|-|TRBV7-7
CASSRTANTEAFF
TGTGCCAGCAGCCGGACAGCGAACACTGAAGCTTTCTTT
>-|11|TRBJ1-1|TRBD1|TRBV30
CAWRTGAEAFF
TGTGCCTGGCGGACAGGCGCTGAAGCTTTCTTT
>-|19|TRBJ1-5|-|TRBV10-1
CASSIIRLAGSNENQPQHF
TGCGCCAGCAGTATCATCCGACTAGCAGGATCGAACGAGAATCAGCCCCAGCATTTT
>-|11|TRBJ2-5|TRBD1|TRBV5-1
CASSFGQEQYF
TGCGCCAGCAGCTTTGGACAGGAGCAGTACTTC
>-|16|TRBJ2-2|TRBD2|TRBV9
CASSAASGRGTGELFF
TGTGCCAGCAGCGCCGCTAGCGGGAGAGGTACCGGGGAGCTGTTTTTT
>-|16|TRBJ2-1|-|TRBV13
CASSPQGGSGYNEQFF
TGTGCCAGCAGCCCACAGGGGGGGTCTGGATACAATGAGCAGTTCTTC
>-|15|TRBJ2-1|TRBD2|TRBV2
CASSTGTSYMNEQFF
TGTGCCAGCAGTACCGGGACTAGCTATATGAATGAGCAGTTCTTC
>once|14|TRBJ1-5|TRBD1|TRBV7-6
CASSLLTGAQPQHF
TGTGCCAGCAGCTTACTTACAGGGGCGCAGCCCCAGCATTTT
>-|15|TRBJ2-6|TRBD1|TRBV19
CASAYTGAGANVLTF
TGTGCCAGTGCCTATACAGGGGCTGGGGCCAACGTCCTGACTTTC
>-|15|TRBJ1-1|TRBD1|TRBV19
CASSITGGLNTEAFF
TGTGCCAGTAGTATAACAGGGGGCTTGAACACTGAAGCTTTCTTT
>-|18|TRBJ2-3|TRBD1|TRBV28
CASSLGDRTYDSTDTQYF
TGTGCCAGCAGTTTGGGGGACAGGACGTACGATAGCACAGATACGCAGTATTTT
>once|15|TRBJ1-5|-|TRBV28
CASSLRRGSNQPQHF
TGTGCCAGCAGTTTAAGACGGGGTAGCAATCAGCCCCAGCATTTT
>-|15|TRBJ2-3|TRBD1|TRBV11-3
CASSLGQGIRDTQYF
TGTGCCAGCAGCTTAGGACAGGGAATAAGAGATACGCAGTATTTT
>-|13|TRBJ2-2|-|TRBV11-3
CASSLGGTGELFF
TGTGCCAGCAGCTTAGGAGGAACCGGGGAGCTGTTTTTT
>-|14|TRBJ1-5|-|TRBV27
CASRPSGGNQPQHF
TGTGCCAGCAGACCGTCGGGGGGGAATCAGCCCCAGCATTTT
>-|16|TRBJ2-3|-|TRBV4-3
CASSQDGTGSTDTQYF
TGCGCCAGCAGCCAAGATGGCACAGGTAGCACAGATACGCAGTATTTT
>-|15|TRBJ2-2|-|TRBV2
CASSGGGQNTGELFF
TGTGCCAGCAGTGGGGGAGGTCAGAACACCGGGGAGCTGTTTTTT
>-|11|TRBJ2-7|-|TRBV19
CASSTGYEQYF
TGTGCCAGTAGTACGGGTTACGAGCAGTACTTC
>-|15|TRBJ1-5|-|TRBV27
CASRPQVYSNQPQHF
TGTGCCAGCAGACCACAGGTGTATAGCAATCAGCCCCAGCATTTT
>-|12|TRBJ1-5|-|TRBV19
CASQGRGQPQHF
TGTGCCAGTCAGGGGAGAGGTCAGCCCCAGCATTTT
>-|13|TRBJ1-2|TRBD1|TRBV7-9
CASSSQGAGGYTF
TGTGCCAGCAGCTCTCAGGGGGCGGGGGGCTACACCTTC
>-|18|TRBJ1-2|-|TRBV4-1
CASSQDPSRRGADYGYTF
TGCGCCAGCAGCCAAGATCCCTCCCGACGGGGGGCTGACTATGGCTACACCTTC
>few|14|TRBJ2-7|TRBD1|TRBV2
CASSENRGGNEQYF
TGTGCCAGCAGTGAAAACAGGGGTGGTAACGAGCAGTACTTC
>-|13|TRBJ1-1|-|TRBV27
CASSVTGSTEAFF
TGTGCCAGCAGCGTAACAGGGAGCACTGAAGCTTTCTTT
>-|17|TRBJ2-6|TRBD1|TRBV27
CASSKDRVSSGANVLTF
TGTGCCAGCAGCAAGGACAGGGTGAGCTCTGGGGCCAACGTCCTGACTTTC
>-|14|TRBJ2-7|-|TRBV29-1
CSVVMASREYEQYF
TGCAGCGTTGTTATGGCCTCGAGGGAATACGAGCAGTACTTC
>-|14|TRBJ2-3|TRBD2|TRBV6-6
CASSYGGSRDTQYF
TGTGCCAGCAGTTACGGCGGGAGCAGAGATACGCAGTATTTT
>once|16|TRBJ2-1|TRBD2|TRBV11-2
CASSSGLGSLFNEQFF
TGTGCCAGCAGCTCCGGACTAGGTTCCTTATTTAATGAGCAGTTCTTC
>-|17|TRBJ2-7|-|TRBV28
CASSGPPGLTFLGEQYF
TGTGCCAGCAGCGGGCCCCCGGGACTCACGTTTTTGGGCGAGCAGTACTTC
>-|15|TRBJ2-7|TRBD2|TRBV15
CATSRGAGGNDEQYF
TGTGCCACCAGCCGAGGTGCGGGAGGCAACGACGAGCAGTACTTC
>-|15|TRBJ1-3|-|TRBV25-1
CASSEGRVSGNTIYF
TGTGCCAGCAGTGAAGGCCGGGTCTCTGGAAACACCATATATTTT
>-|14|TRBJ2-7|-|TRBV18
CASSPRAGNYEQYF
TGTGCCAGCTCACCCCGAGCGGGTAACTACGAGCAGTACTTC
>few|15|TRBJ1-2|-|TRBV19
CASTPQLQGNYGYTF
TGTGCCAGTACCCCACAGTTACAGGGAAACTATGGCTACACCTTC
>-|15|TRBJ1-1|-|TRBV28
CAHSRGTLGRVEAFF
TGTGCCCACTCCAGGGGCACTCTTGGTCGGGTTGAAGCTTTCTTT
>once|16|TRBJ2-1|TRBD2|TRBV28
CASSLYGSGKSTEQFF
TGTGCCAGCAGTTTATACGGTAGCGGGAAATCCACTGAGCAGTTCTTC
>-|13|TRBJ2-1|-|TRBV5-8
CASSLRGSNEQFF
TGTGCCAGCAGCTTGAGAGGGTCCAATGAGCAGTTCTTC
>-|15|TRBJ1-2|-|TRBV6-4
CASSESPGKSYGYTF
TGTGCCAGCAGTGAATCTCCAGGCAAGTCCTATGGCTACACCTTC
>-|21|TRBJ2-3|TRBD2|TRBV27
CASRTLGRGLAGVLYADTQYF
TGTGCCAGCAGGACTCTAGGAAGGGGACTAGCGGGAGTTTTATACGCGGATACGCAGTATTTT
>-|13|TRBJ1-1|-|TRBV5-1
CASTEGVNTEAFF
TGCGCCAGCACCGAGGGGGTAAACACTGAAGCTTTCTTT
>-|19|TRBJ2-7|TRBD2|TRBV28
CASSLGRRSSGSSSYEQYF
TGTGCCAGCAGTTTAGGAAGGAGGTCTAGCGGGTCAAGCTCCTACGAGCAGTACTTC
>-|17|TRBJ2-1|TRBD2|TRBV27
CASSFASGRAGGNEQFF
TGTGCCAGCAGTTTTGCTAGCGGGAGGGCCGGGGGAAATGAGCAGTTCTTC
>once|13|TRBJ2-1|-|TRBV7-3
CASSSGSYNEQFF
TGTGCCAGCAGCTCGGGCTCCTACAATGAGCAGTTCTTC
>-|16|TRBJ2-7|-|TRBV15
CATSRAAFQAGDEQYF
TGTGCCACCAGCAGGGCTGCGTTTCAGGCAGGGGACGAGCAGTACTTC
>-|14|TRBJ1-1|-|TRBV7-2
CASSLLQGRTEAFF
TGTGCCAGCAGCTTACTTCAGGGAAGGACTGAAGCTTTCTTT
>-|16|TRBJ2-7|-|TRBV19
CASSPPGASGAYEQYF
TGTGCCAGTAGCCCCCCGGGGGCTAGCGGAGCCTACGAGCAGTACTTC
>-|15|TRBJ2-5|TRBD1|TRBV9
CASSIQGARGETQYF
TGTGCCAGCAGCATACAGGGGGCCCGGGGAGAGACCCAGTACTTC
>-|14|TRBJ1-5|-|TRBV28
CASIPQNSNQPQHF
TGTGCCAGCATCCCACAGAATAGCAATCAGCCCCAGCATTTT
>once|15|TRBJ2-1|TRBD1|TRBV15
CATSKGQGAGNEQFF
TGTGCCACCAGCAAAGGACAGGGGGCTGGCAATGAGCAGTTCTTC
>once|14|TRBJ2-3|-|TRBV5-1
CASSLSPGVDTQYF
TGCGCCAGCAGCTTGTCGCCGGGAGTGGATACGCAGTATTTT